These 29 T cell receptor beta chains originate from one sample sequenced in a study of CD8+CD57+ T cells in acquired aplastic anemia. Individuals selected for sequencing had exhibited CD8+CD57+ cell expansion on flow cytometry. TCR beta VDJ and CDR3 were profiled, and genomic DNA was the template. TCRdb re-called the reads through MiXCR, storing one row per CDR3 protein. The sample includes about 180,000 distinct CDR3 sequences, roughly 50% of them seen just once. Sequencing was carried out using sorted CD4+, CD8+, or CD8+CD57+ T cells (not recorded which) from PBMCs. Every receptor here comes from a human donor with aplastic anemia.

For this clonotype: A much larger clone sits a single nucleotide away, making a read error possible. The chain carries TRBV6-5 and TRBJ1-1; D gene ambiguous. The CDR3 has 15 residues. The ends were cut back, 4 bases at V and 3 bases at J, with 15 bases in the middle. Germline CDR1 reads MNHEY; CDR2 reads SVGAGI. DNA for the CDR3: TGTGCCAGCAGTTGCCAGCTAGGAGCGGACACTGAAGCTTTCTTT. It translates to CASSCQLGADTEAFF.

This clonotype was picked up a small number of times. The chain recombines TRBV6-1 with TRBJ1-5; TRBD1 is a possible D gene (5 bases). The V gene lost 0 bases and the J gene lost 2 bases, with 11 bases spanning the gap. Germline lookup yields CDR1 MNHNS and CDR2 SASEGT. The CDR3 loop spans 16 amino acids. The CDR3 DNA follows: TGTGCCAGCAGTGAAGCTAGGGGTATTCGCAATCAGCCCCAGCATTTT. Translated, it gives CASSEARGIRNQPQHF.

Ten or more counts support this clonotype. The J gene is TRBJ1-5, the V gene TRBV6-1, with D possibly matching TRBD1 (5 bases). CDR3 length: 13 residues. V was trimmed by 6 bases and J by 4 bases, leaving 10 bases between them. Germline CDR1 MNHNS, CDR2 SASEGT. CDR3 sequence reads: CASRIGANQPQHF. In DNA form, the CDR3 reads TGTGCCAGCAGGATCGGGGCTAATCAGCCCCAGCATTTT.

In its sample, this clonotype was seen a few times. The chain employs TRBV12-5 and TRBJ1-3; D might be TRBD1 (6 bases). The V gene lost 10 bases and the J gene lost 2 bases, with 15 bases spanning the gap. The CDR3 is made up of 14 amino acids. CDR1 is LGHNT and CDR2 is FRNRAP in the germline V gene. In nucleotides, the CDR3 is TGTGCTACTGGGGGCACGGTGGCTGGAAACACCATATATTTT. Translated: CATGGTVAGNTIYF.

This clonotype was counted at least ten times. The chain couples TRBV7-2 to TRBJ2-5; 8 bases agree with TRBD2. The V gene's germline CDR1 is SGHTA and CDR2 FQGNSA. CDR3 length: 15 amino acids. Germline trimming cut 5 bases from V and 4 bases from J; bases unmatched to any gene: 9. CDR3 region: CASSPAGDRGETQYF. The CDR3 bases are TGTGCCAGCAGCCCAGCGGGGGACCGGGGAGAGACCCAGTACTTC.

As concerns this clonotype: Germline and junction disagree at one end, which may indicate a read error. This sequence joins TRBV19 and TRBJ2-7; TRBD2 matches at 9 bases. This CDR3 spans 14 amino acids. CDR1 is LNHDA and CDR2 is SQIVND in the germline V gene (reference sequence). DNA for the CDR3: TGTGCCAGTAGTGTACTAGCGGGTTCCTTCGAGCAGTACTTC. Residues: CASSVLAGSFEQYF. Filled out from reference TRBV19 and TRBJ2-7, the complete variable domain reads DGGITQSPKYLFRKEGQNVTLSCEQNLNHDAMYWYRQDPGQGLRLIYYSQIVNDFQKGDIAEGYSVSREKKESFPLTVTSAQKNPTAFYLCASSVLAGSFEQYFGPGTRLTVT.

This clonotype has a count of ten or more. The CDR3 loop reads CASIGTGNTGELFF. CDR3 bases: TGTGCCAGCATAGGGACAGGGAACACCGGGGAGCTGTTTTTT. This chain uses TRBV14 with TRBJ2-2; 8 bases are a match to TRBD1. The CDR3 length is 14 residues. Trimming took 7 bases from V and 1 from J; bases not matched to a gene: 2. Germline values: CDR1 SGHDN, CDR2 FVKESK.

This clonotype was recorded a few times. This chain connects TRBV5-1 to TRBJ2-3; tentatively, D is TRBD1 or TRBD2 (5 bases each). CDR1 and CDR2 from the germline V gene are SGHRS and YFSETQ. This CDR3 is built from 15 residues. V was pared by 4 bases and J by 4 bases, with 16 bases between. The CDR3 bases are TGCGCCAGCAGCCATCCGACTCGGGGCGCAGATACGCAGTATTTT. The encoded protein is CASSHPTRGADTQYF.

This clonotype has a handful of counts. The chain links TRBV2 to TRBJ2-3; D is ambiguous. The CDR3 has 13 amino acids. Trimming left V 2 bases short and J 9 bases short, with 12 bases between. Germline V gives CDR1 SNHLY, CDR2 FYNNEI. Here the CDR3 reads CASSEWGSLTQYF. The DNA of the CDR3 is TGTGCCAGCAGTGAATGGGGTAGCCTCACGCAGTATTTT.

This clonotype was counted between two and nine times. The CDR3 reads CASSLVTSGGRSTDTQYF. The CDR3 region has the DNA TGTGCCAGCAGCCTGGTCACTAGCGGGGGCCGTAGCACAGATACGCAGTATTTT. The chain links TRBV5-4 to TRBJ2-3; 11 positions agree with TRBD2. V lost 4 bases, J lost 0 bases, and 10 bases stayed unmatched. Germline V gives CDR1 SGHNT, CDR2 YYREEE (reference sequence). The CDR3 extends over 18 amino acids.

This clonotype showed up many times. V gene TRBV3-1 combines with J gene TRBJ2-5; D is perhaps TRBD2 (6 bases). Trimming removed 1 base from V and 5 bases from J, with 11 bases in between. The germline V gene encodes CDR1 LGHDT and CDR2 YNNKEL (reference sequence). This CDR3 region has 14 residues. The CDR3: CASSQAGGWETQYF. In DNA form, the CDR3 reads TGTGCCAGCAGCCAAGCTGGGGGGTGGGAGACCCAGTACTTC.

This clonotype was observed a handful of times. The rearrangement joins TRBV6-1 to TRBJ2-1; D ambiguous. CDR1 MNHNS and CDR2 SASEGT come from the germline V gene. The CDR3 is made up of 13 amino acids. V was cut by 6 bases and J by 7 bases, with 13 bases left in between. CDR3 nucleotides: TGTGCCAGCAGCCACGTGTCCTTTAATGAGCAGTTCTTC. Its protein product is CASSHVSFNEQFF.

This clonotype was counted a few times. Compared with germline, one end of the junction differs, possibly owing to a read error. The chain recombines TRBV7-9 with TRBJ2-7, with D perhaps matching TRBD1 (5 bases). Germline CDR1 reads SEHNR; CDR2 reads FQNEAQ (reference sequence). The CDR3 is made up of 15 amino acids. CDR3 DNA sequence: TGTGCCAGCACCTTAAAAGGGTCCAGGGCCTACGAGCAGTACTTC. It translates to CASTLKGSRAYEQYF.

The chain recombines TRBV10-1 with TRBJ1-2, with D possibly TRBD1 on 6 matching bases. CDR1 and CDR2 (germline): WNHNN, SYGVQD (reference sequence). The CDR3 covers 17 residues. V was cut by 6 bases and J by 4 bases, with 24 bases left in between. The CDR3 nucleotides are TGCGCCAGCAGCCCCTTTTCGTATGGGGGCGGTGGCTATGGCTACACCTTC. Amino acid sequence: CASSPFSYGGGGYGYTF.

This clonotype was observed once. The V gene is TRBV10-3, the J gene TRBJ1-6; perhaps TRBD1 as D (5 bases). The CDR3 has 15 amino acids. CDR1 ENHRY and CDR2 SYGVKD come from the germline V gene. Trimming cost V 8 bases and J 5 bases, with 16 bases left between them. CDR3 region: CAIGTGTEDNSPLHF. The CDR3 DNA reads as TGTGCCATCGGGACCGGGACCGAAGATAATTCACCCCTCCACTTT.

The gene calls are TRBV10-3 and TRBJ1-2; 7 positions agree with TRBD1. J lost 6 bases, V lost 0 bases, and 1 base had no gene match. Per the germline V gene, CDR1 is ENHRY and CDR2 is SYGVKD. The CDR3 loop spans 13 amino acids. CDR3 coding DNA: TGTGCCATCAGTGAGTCCGGGACAGATGGCTACACCTTC. It specifies CAISESGTDGYTF.

The chain combines TRBV7-9 with TRBJ1-2, with D unclear. The CDR3 spans 12 residues. V gave up 5 bases and J gave up 1 base, with 5 bases separating them. Germline-derived CDR1 and CDR2 are SEHNR and FQNEAQ (reference sequence). The CDR3 sequence: CASSPDNYGYTF. The CDR3 DNA is TGTGCCAGCAGCCCCGATAACTATGGCTACACCTTC.

This clonotype was found many times. The chain employs TRBV7-9 and TRBJ1-5; D may be TRBD1 (5 bases). The germline gives CDR1 SEHNR, CDR2 FQNEAQ (reference sequence). The ends were cut back, 6 bases at V and 7 bases at J, with 13 bases in the middle. This CDR3 comprises 13 residues. CDR3 sequence reads: CASSRGGDQPQHF. DNA of the CDR3: TGTGCCAGCAGTCGGGGGGGAGACCAGCCCCAGCATTTT.

In this sample, this clonotype turned up many times. V gene TRBV5-1 combines with J gene TRBJ2-2; 9 nucleotides align to TRBD1. Trimming removed 4 bases from V and 3 bases from J; junction bases left unmatched: 7. The CDR3 sequence is 16 residues long. Per the germline V gene, CDR1 is SGHRS and CDR2 is YFSETQ. This CDR3 reads CASSLQGQGDTGELFF. In DNA form, the CDR3 reads TGCGCCAGCAGCCTCCAGGGACAGGGTGACACCGGGGAGCTGTTTTTT.

In its sample, this clonotype was seen a few times. CDR3 DNA: TGTGCCAGCAGGGGACTAGCGACCTCCTACAATGAGCAGTTCTTC. Translation gives CASRGLATSYNEQFF. V gene TRBV11-2 combines with J gene TRBJ2-1; the match to TRBD2 covers 10 bases. This CDR3 region has 15 residues. Germline V CDR1 and CDR2: SGHAT, FQNNGV. J was trimmed by 0 bases and V by 6 bases; bases with no gene match: 2.

This clonotype was counted between two and nine times. The chain carries TRBV10-3 and TRBJ1-5; 9 positions agree with TRBD1. The CDR3 totals 15 residues. V gave up 2 bases and J gave up 5 bases; unmatched junction bases: 4. Per germline, CDR1 ENHRY and CDR2 SYGVKD. The CDR3, as DNA: TGTGCCATCAGTGAGGGACAGGGGTCCGATCAGCCCCAGCATTTT. This translates into CAISEGQGSDQPQHF.

V is TRBV11-1 and J is TRBJ2-7; the D is unclear. The CDR3 consists of 16 residues. Germline CDR1 and CDR2: SGHAT and FQDESV (reference sequence). The V end lost 1 base, the J end lost 0 bases, and 13 bases lay between the germline ends. CDR3 protein: CASSLGPQSYSYEQYF. The CDR3 bases are TGTGCCAGCAGCTTAGGGCCACAGTCCTACTCCTACGAGCAGTACTTC.

The genes are TRBV11-2 and TRBJ2-3; 7 nucleotides match TRBD2. Looked up from germline, CDR1 is SGHAT and CDR2 is FQNNGV. The ends lost 1 base at V and 0 bases at J; junction bases unmatched: 10. This CDR3 spans 18 amino acids. The CDR3 region has the DNA TGTGCCAGCAGCTTAGGACGCCGACTAGCCGCTAGCACAGATACGCAGTATTTT. Encoded protein: CASSLGRRLAASTDTQYF.

V and J are TRBV29-1 and TRBJ1-5, with D perhaps TRBD1 (5 bases). The V gene's germline CDR1 is SQVTM and CDR2 ANQGSEA. V lost 4 bases and J lost 3, with 10 bases in between. This CDR3 comprises 13 residues. In DNA, the CDR3 is TGCAGCGTTGCTTGGGGGGTCAATCAGCCCCAGCATTTT. Its protein is CSVAWGVNQPQHF.

This clonotype was counted only a few times. The chain recombines TRBV5-4 with TRBJ2-3; D unclear. Trimming shortened V by 0 bases and J by 2 bases, and 4 bases separated the two germline ends. Per the germline V gene, CDR1 is SGHNT and CDR2 is YYREEE (reference sequence). This CDR3 has 13 amino acids. CDR3: CASSLVFTDTQYF. CDR3 nucleotides: TGTGCCAGCAGCTTGGTCTTCACAGATACGCAGTATTTT. Full variable domain (rest looked up from reference TRBV5-4 and TRBJ2-3): ETGVTQSPTHLIKTRGQQVTLRCSSQSGHNTVSWYQQALGQGPQFIFQYYREEENGRGNFPPRFSGLQFPNYSSELNVNALELDDSALYLCASSLVFTDTQYFGPGTRLTVL.

The chain employs TRBV7-2 and TRBJ2-7; TRBD1 is a possible D gene (6 bases). CDR1 and CDR2 (germline): SGHTA, FQGNSA. The CDR3 runs 13 residues. V lost 8 bases, J lost 4 bases, and 15 bases lay in between. The chain's CDR3 is CASSPTQGYEQYF. The CDR3 DNA is TGTGCCAGCTCGCCCACACAGGGATACGAGCAGTACTTC.

V and J are TRBV5-4 and TRBJ1-6; maybe TRBD1 (5 bases). This CDR3 comprises 13 residues. Germline CDR1 SGHNT, CDR2 YYREEE (reference sequence). Trimming stripped 5 bases from V and 8 bases from J, with 11 bases between. Here the CDR3 DNA reads TGTGCCAGCAGGGGCAGGGTAGATTCACCCCTCCACTTT. Translation gives CASRGRVDSPLHF. Full variable domain (remainder filled in from reference TRBV5-4 and TRBJ1-6): ETGVTQSPTHLIKTRGQQVTLRCSSQSGHNTVSWYQQALGQGPQFIFQYYREEENGRGNFPPRFSGLQFPNYSSELNVNALELDDSALYLCASRGRVDSPLHFGNGTRLTVT.

The J gene is TRBJ1-1, the V gene TRBV2; possibly TRBD1 for D (5 bases). Germline CDR1 is SNHLY and CDR2 is FYNNEI. V was cut by 6 bases and J by 7 bases, with 12 bases left in between. The CDR3 spans 12 residues. The CDR3 loop is CASRIDSLEAFF. DNA for the CDR3: TGTGCCAGCAGGATCGACAGCCTTGAAGCTTTCTTT. Based on the CDR3 plus reference TRBV2 and TRBJ1-1, the full variable domain is EPEVTQTPSHQVTQMGQEVILRCVPISNHLYFYWYRQILGQKVEFLVSFYNNEISEKSEIFDDQFSVERPDGSNFTLKIRSTKLEDSAMYFCASRIDSLEAFFGQGTRLTVV.

This clonotype was picked up a small number of times. V is TRBV2 and J is TRBJ2-1; D is unresolved. V was shortened by 1 base and J by 4 bases, with 8 bases between the two germline ends. This CDR3 contains 14 residues. CDR1 and CDR2 (germline): SNHLY, FYNNEI. The CDR3 loop reads CASSEDDQYNEQFF. The CDR3 DNA reads as TGTGCCAGCAGTGAAGATGACCAATACAATGAGCAGTTCTTC.